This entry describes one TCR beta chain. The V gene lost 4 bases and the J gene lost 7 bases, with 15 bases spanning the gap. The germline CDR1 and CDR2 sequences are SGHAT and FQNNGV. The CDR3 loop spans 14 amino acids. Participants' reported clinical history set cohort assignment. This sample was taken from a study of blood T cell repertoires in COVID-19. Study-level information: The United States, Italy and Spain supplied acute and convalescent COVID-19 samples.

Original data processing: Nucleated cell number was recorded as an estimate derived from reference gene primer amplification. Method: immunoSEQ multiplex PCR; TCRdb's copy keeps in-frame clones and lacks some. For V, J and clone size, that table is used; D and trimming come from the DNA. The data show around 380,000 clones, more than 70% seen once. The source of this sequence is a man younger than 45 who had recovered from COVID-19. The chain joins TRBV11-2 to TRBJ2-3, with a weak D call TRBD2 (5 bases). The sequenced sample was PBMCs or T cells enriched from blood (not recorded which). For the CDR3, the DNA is TGTGCCAGCAGCTCCGATCGGCGCGGGTATACGCAGTATTTT. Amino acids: CASSSDRRGYTQYF.